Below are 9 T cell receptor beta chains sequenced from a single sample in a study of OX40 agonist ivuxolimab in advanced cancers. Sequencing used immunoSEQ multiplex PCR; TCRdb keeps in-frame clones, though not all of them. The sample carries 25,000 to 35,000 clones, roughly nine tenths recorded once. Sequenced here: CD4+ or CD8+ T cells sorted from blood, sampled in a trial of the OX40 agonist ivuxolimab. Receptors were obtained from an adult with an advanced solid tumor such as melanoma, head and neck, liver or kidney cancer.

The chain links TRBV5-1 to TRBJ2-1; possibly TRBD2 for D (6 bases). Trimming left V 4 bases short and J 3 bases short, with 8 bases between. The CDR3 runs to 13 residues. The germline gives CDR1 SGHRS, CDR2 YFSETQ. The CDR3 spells CASSPDYYNEQFF. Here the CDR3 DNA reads TGCGCCAGCAGCCCGGACTACTACAATGAGCAGTTCTTC.

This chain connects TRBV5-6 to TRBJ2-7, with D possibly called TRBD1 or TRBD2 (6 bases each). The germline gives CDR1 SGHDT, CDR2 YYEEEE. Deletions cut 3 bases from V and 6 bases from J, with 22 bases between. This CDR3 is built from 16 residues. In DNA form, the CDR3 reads TGTGCCAGCAGCTGGGGACTTATCAGGGGCCCTAGCGAGCAGTACTTC. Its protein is CASSWGLIRGPSEQYF.

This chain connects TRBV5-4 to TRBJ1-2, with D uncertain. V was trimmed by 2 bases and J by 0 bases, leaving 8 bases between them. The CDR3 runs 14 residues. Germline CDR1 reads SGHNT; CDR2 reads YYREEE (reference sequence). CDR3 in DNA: TGTGCCAGCAGCTTCAGCGGAGCTAACTATGGCTACACCTTC. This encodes CASSFSGANYGYTF.

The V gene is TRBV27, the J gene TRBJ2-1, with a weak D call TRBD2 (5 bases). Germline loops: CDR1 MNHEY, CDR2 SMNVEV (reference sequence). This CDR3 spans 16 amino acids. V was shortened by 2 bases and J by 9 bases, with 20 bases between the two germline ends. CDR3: CASSLATGGLGGEQFF. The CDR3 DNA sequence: TGTGCCAGCAGTTTAGCGACGGGCGGACTTGGTGGTGAGCAGTTCTTC.

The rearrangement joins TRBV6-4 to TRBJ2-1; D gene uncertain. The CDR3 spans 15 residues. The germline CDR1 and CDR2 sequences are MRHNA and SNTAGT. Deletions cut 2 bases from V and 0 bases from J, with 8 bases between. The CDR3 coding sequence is TGTGCCAGCAGTGACGGCGATAGCTCCTACAATGAGCAGTTCTTC. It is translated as CASSDGDSSYNEQFF.

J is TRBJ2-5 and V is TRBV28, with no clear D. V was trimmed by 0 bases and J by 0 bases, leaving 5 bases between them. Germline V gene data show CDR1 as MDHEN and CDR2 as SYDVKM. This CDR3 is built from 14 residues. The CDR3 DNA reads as TGTGCCAGCAGTTTATGGGGGAACCAAGAGACCCAGTACTTC. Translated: CASSLWGNQETQYF.

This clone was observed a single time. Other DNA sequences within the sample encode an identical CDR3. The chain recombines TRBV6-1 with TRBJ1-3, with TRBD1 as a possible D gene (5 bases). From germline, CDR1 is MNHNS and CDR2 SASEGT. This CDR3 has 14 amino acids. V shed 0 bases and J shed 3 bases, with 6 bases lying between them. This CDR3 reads CASSEAQGGNTIYF. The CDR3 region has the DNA TGTGCCAGCAGTGAAGCGCAGGGTGGAAACACCATATATTTT.

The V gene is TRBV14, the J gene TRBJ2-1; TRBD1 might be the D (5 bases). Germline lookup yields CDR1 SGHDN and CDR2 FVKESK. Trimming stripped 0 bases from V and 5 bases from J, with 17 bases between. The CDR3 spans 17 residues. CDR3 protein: CASSQDTPRGADNEQFF. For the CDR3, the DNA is TGTGCCAGCAGCCAAGATACCCCTAGGGGTGCGGACAATGAGCAGTTCTTC. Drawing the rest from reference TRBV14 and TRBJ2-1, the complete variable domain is EAGVTQFPSHSVIEKGQTVTLRCDPISGHDNLYWYRRVMGKEIKFLLHFVKESKQDESGMPNNRFLAERTGGTYSTLKVQPAELEDSGVYFCASSQDTPRGADNEQFFGPGTRLTVL.

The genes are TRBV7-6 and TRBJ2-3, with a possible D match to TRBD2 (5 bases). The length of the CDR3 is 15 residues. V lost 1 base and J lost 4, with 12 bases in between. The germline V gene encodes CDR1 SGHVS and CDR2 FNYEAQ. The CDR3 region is CASSLGVEGADTQYF. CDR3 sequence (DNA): TGTGCCAGCAGCTTAGGGGTCGAGGGCGCAGATACGCAGTATTTT.